This T cell receptor (beta chain) derives from a study of cytomegalovirus exposure and HLA in healthy donors. The study's findings and limits: Cytomegalovirus-associated TCR beta chains were listed, numbering 150 to 200. Later findings reportedly placed an Asian-associated ancestry cluster below the roughly 670-donor mean for N-insertions. Reported findings show TCR beta sequences accurately forecast HLA-A and HLA-B alleles in most subjects. V- and J-gene trimming in TCR beta was tied to a missense DCLRE1C variant by an analysis performed later.

Of note for this clone: What it binds is not known.

The study ran its PCR with 60 Vbeta and 13 Jbeta primers. Produced via immunoSEQ multiplex PCR; TCRdb's table is partial and in-frame only. The sample includes 150,000 or so clones, around 79% of them seen just once. Sequencing was done on a sample of PBMCs. The clonotype originates from a man aged 40-49 years in good health and CMV-seropositive.

Written as DNA, the CDR3 is TGTGCCAGCAGTTTAGGAGGGACCTATAGCACAGATACGCAGTATTTT. Translating gives CASSLGGTYSTDTQYF. This chain joins TRBV27 and TRBJ2-3, with D perhaps matching TRBD2 (6 bases). V lost 2 bases and J 0 bases, leaving 12 bases between the germline ends. The germline CDR1 and CDR2 sequences are MNHEY and SMNVEV (reference sequence). The CDR3 spans 16 residues.